Below are 14 T cell receptor beta chains sequenced from a single sample in a study of cytomegalovirus exposure and HLA in healthy donors. In the PCR, 60 Vbeta and 13 Jbeta primers were used. Data came from immunoSEQ multiplex PCR; TCRdb stores just in-frame clones and leaves some out. The sample contains some 140,000 clones, approximately 79% of which appear only once. The sequencing input was PBMCs. These receptors were taken from a woman between 45 and 60 years old in good health and CMV-seropositive.

The rearrangement links TRBV7-9 to TRBJ1-2; TRBD1 matches at 10 bases. Trimming removed 1 base from V and 7 bases from J; junction bases left unmatched: 3. Germline V lookup: CDR1 SEHNR, CDR2 FQNEAQ (reference sequence). The CDR3 has 14 amino acids. This chain's CDR3 is CASSLGDRGAGYTF. For the CDR3, the DNA is TGTGCCAGCAGCTTAGGGGACAGGGGAGCTGGCTACACCTTC.

The genes are TRBV10-3 and TRBJ1-5; no clear D gene. This CDR3 has 14 residues. V shed 8 bases and J shed 0 bases, with 11 bases lying between them. Germline V gene lookup returns CDR1 ENHRY and CDR2 SYGVKD. In DNA form, the CDR3 reads TGTGCCATCCGGACCGAGGGTAGCAATCAGCCCCAGCATTTT. It yields the protein CAIRTEGSNQPQHF.

The chain links TRBV11-3 to TRBJ2-1, with 10 bases aligning to TRBD2. Germline V gene lookup returns CDR1 SGHNT and CDR2 YENEEA. J gave up 4 bases and V 5 bases, and 5 bases lay outside the gene matches. The CDR3 loop spans 15 amino acids. The CDR3 nucleotides read TGTGCCAGCAGCCGAAGCGGGGGGGGTTACAATGAGCAGTTCTTC. This codes for CASSRSGGGYNEQFF. The full variable domain, rest sourced from reference TRBV11-3 and TRBJ2-1, is EAGVVQSPRYKIIEKKQPVAFWCNPISGHNTLYWYLQNLGQGPELLIRYENEEAVDDSQLPKDRFSAERLKGVDSTLKIQPAELGDSAVYLCASSRSGGGYNEQFFGPGTRLTVL.

This clone came up a few times. One junction end does not reproduce the germline sequence, and a read error may be involved. Within the sample, other DNA sequences also encode this same CDR3. J is TRBJ2-5 and V is TRBV7-7, with a weak D call TRBD1 (5 bases). This CDR3 is built from 13 residues. Germline CDR1 SSHAT, CDR2 FNYEAQ (reference sequence). The CDR3 spells CASSLVQGETQYF. CDR3 bases: TGTGCTAGCAGCTTAGTTCAGGGTGAGACCCAGTACTTC.

This clone came up once. The chain links TRBV19 to TRBJ1-1; D is unclear. This CDR3 has 12 amino acids. With 7 bases removed from V and 3 bases from J, the gap between germline ends came to 9 bases. Germline CDR1 LNHDA, CDR2 SQIVND (reference sequence). The CDR3 region is CASKEADTEAFF. CDR3 nucleotide sequence: TGTGCCAGTAAAGAGGCGGACACTGAAGCTTTCTTT.

This chain links TRBV5-1 with TRBJ2-7, with D perhaps TRBD2 (5 bases). The CDR3 runs to 16 residues. Trimming removed 4 bases from V and 0 bases from J, with 17 bases in between. Germline lookup yields CDR1 SGHRS and CDR2 YFSETQ. The CDR3 sequence: CASSPATGYDSYEQYF. The CDR3 DNA sequence: TGCGCCAGCAGCCCTGCGACGGGATACGACTCCTACGAGCAGTACTTC.

J is TRBJ1-1 and V is TRBV7-9; D is undetermined. The CDR3 totals 13 residues. Trimming shortened V by 5 bases and J by 5 bases, and 12 bases separated the two germline ends. Per the germline V gene, CDR1 is SEHNR and CDR2 is FQNEAQ (reference sequence). CDR3 amino acids: CASSPASGTEAFF. CDR3 in DNA: TGTGCCAGCAGCCCCGCTTCGGGGACTGAAGCTTTCTTT.

V gene TRBV27 combines with J gene TRBJ1-1, with a possible D match to TRBD1 (5 bases). Germline-derived CDR1 and CDR2 are MNHEY and SMNVEV (reference sequence). V was cut by 2 bases and J by 7 bases, with 14 bases left in between. The CDR3 sequence is 14 residues long. Here the CDR3 reads CASSLSPPQGEAFF. The CDR3 DNA follows: TGTGCCAGCAGTTTAAGCCCCCCGCAGGGTGAAGCTTTCTTT.

The count of this clone is one. V is TRBV27 and J is TRBJ2-5; 8 bases line up with TRBD1. The germline CDR1 and CDR2 sequences are MNHEY and SMNVEV (reference sequence). The CDR3 is 14 residues long. With V trimmed by 5 bases and J by 3 bases, 5 bases remained unmatched. As DNA, the CDR3 is TGTGCCAGCAGTCCCCTGGGACAGGAAGAGACCCAGTACTTC. Translation gives CASSPLGQEETQYF.

This chain connects TRBV15 to TRBJ1-3; TRBD1 might be the D (6 bases). Germline V gene sequence: CDR1 LNHNV, CDR2 YYDKDF (reference sequence). The CDR3 loop spans 17 amino acids. Trimming removed 0 bases at V and 0 bases at J, with 12 bases between. DNA for the CDR3: TGTGCCACCAGCAGAGATATGGGGACACACTCTGGAAACACCATATATTTT. As protein: CATSRDMGTHSGNTIYF.

The CDR3 DNA is TGCAGCGTTCCCAGGGGGGTCAGCTCCTACAATGAGCAGTTCTTC. It encodes CSVPRGVSSYNEQFF. V usage is TRBV29-1 and J usage is TRBJ2-1, with D tentatively TRBD1 (7 bases). Germline CDR1 SQVTM, CDR2 ANQGSEA. Deletions cut 5 bases from V and 0 bases from J, with 14 bases between. The CDR3 contains 15 residues.

The table lists this clone with a few counts. This sequence joins TRBV6-5 and TRBJ2-7, with TRBD2 matching over 7 bases. From germline, CDR1 is MNHEY and CDR2 SVGAGI. The CDR3 runs 14 residues. V was pared by 5 bases and J by 4 bases, with 8 bases of the junction left unmatched. CDR3 loop: CASSPRTGGYEQYF. The CDR3 nucleotides are TGTGCCAGCAGTCCCCGGACGGGGGGTTACGAGCAGTACTTC.

The chain employs TRBV12-5 and TRBJ1-1, with D perhaps matching TRBD1 (6 bases). V lost 6 bases and J lost 3, with 20 bases in between. This CDR3 has 16 amino acids. Germline-derived CDR1 and CDR2 are LGHNT and FRNRAP. In nucleotides, the CDR3 is TGTGCTAGTGGCCCCCAAAGACAGGTCGTCTACACTGAAGCTTTCTTT. This gives the protein CASGPQRQVVYTEAFF.

This sequence joins TRBV6-6 and TRBJ1-4; weak D call: TRBD1 (5 bases). The ends were cut back, 6 bases at V and 8 bases at J, with 10 bases in the middle. Germline lookup yields CDR1 MNHNY and CDR2 SVGAGI (reference sequence). This CDR3 is 12 amino acids long. CDR3 residues: CASRQENEKLFF. The CDR3 DNA follows: TGTGCCAGCAGACAGGAAAACGAAAAACTGTTTTTT.